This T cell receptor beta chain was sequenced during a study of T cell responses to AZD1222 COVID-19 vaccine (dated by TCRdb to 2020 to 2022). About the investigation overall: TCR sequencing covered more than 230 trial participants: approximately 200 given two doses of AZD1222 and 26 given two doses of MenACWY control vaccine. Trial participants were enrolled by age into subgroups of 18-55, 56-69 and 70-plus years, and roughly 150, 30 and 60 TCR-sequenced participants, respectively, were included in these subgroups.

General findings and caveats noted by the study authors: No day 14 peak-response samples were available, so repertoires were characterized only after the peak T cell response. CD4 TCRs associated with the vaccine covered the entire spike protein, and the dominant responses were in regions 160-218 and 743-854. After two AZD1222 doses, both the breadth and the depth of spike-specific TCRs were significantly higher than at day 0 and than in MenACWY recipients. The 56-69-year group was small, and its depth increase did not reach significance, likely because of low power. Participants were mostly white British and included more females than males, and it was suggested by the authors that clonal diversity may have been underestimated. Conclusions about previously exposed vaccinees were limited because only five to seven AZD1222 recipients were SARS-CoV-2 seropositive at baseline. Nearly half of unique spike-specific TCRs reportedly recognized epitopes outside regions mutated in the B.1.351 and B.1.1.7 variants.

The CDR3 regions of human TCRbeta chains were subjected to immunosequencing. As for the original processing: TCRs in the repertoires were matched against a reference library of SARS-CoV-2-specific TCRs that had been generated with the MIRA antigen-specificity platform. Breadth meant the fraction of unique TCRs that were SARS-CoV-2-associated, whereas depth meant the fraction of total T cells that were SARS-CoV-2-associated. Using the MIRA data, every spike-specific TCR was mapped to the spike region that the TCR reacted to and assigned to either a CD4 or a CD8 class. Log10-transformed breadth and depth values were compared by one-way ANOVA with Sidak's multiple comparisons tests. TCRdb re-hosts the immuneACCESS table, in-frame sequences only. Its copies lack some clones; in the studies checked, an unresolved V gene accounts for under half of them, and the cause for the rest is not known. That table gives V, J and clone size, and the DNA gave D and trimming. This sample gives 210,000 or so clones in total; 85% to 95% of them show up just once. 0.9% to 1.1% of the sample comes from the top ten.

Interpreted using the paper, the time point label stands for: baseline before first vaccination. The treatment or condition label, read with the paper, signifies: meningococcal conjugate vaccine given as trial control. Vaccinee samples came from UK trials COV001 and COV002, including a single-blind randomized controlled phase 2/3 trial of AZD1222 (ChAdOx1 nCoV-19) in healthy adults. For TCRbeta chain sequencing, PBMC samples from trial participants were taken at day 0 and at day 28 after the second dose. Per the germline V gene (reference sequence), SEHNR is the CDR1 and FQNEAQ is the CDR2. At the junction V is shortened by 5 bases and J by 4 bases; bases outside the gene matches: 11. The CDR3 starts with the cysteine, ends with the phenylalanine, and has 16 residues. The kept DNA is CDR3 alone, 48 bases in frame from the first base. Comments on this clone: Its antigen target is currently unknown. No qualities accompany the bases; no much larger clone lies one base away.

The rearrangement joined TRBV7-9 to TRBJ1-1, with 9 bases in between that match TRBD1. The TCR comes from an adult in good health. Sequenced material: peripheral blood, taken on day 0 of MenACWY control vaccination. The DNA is TGTGCCAGCAGCCGAGCCGGGACAGGGCTTGGCACTGAAGCTTTCTTT. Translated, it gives CASSRAGTGLGTEAFF.